This TCR beta chain stems from a study of blood T cell repertoires in COVID-19. Study-level background: There were acute and convalescent COVID-19 samples, and they came from the United States, Italy and Spain. PBMCs, B-cell-depleted T cells, or T cells were the source of the cDNA or gDNA that made up the material.

Germline V gene data show CDR1 as SGHAT and CDR2 as FQNNGV. The CDR3 covers 14 residues. V lost 6 bases and J lost 1, with 11 bases in between. In the authors' workflow: Amplification of reference gene primers provided the estimated nucleated cell counts. The repertoire was sequenced with immunoSEQ multiplex PCR; TCRdb's copy has only in-frame clones and lacks some. From that table come the V and J calls and clone size; the DNA was used to work out D and trimming. The sample has some 32,000 clones, about 86% seen once. Input material: peripheral blood. The chain is built from TRBV11-2 and TRBJ2-3; a possible D gene is TRBD2 (5 bases). The TCR was taken from a human donor in a cohort sampled during active COVID-19. CDR3 in DNA: TGTGCCAGCAGTCCGGGATTCCGCACAGATACGCAGTATTTT. Protein sequence: CASSPGFRTDTQYF. Supplemented by reference TRBV11-2 and TRBJ2-3, the full variable domain reads EAGVAQSPRYKIIEKRQSVAFWCNPISGHATLYWYQQILGQGPKLLIQFQNNGVVDDSQLPKDRFSAERLKGVDSTLKIQPAKLEDSAVYLCASSPGFRTDTQYFGPGTRLTVL.